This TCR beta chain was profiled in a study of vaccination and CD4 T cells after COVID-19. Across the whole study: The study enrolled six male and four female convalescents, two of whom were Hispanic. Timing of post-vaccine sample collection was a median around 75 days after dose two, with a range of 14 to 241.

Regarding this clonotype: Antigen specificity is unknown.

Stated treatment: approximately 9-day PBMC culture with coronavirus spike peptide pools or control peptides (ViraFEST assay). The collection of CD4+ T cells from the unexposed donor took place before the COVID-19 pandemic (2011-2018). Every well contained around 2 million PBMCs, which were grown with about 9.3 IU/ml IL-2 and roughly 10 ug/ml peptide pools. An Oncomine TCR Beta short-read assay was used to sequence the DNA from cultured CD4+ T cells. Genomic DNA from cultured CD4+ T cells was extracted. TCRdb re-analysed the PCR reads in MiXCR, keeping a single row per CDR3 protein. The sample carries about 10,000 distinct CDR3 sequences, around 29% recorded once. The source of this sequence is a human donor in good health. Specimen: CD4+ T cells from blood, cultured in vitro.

The CDR3 sequence is CASSQDWGSYNEQFF. The DNA for the CDR3 is TGTGCCAGCAGCCAAGATTGGGGGTCCTACAATGAGCAGTTCTTC. V and J are TRBV14 and TRBJ2-1; either TRBD1 or TRBD2 may fit D (5 bases each). CDR1 is SGHDN and CDR2 is FVKESK in the germline V gene. The CDR3 contains 15 residues. Deletions cut 0 bases from V and 1 base from J, with 7 bases between.